This TCR beta chain stems from a study of control samples from healthy donors and cancer patients. This CDR3 comprises 14 residues. V lost 2 bases and J lost 3; bases outside the gene matches: 3. The V gene's germline CDR1 is LGHDT and CDR2 YNNKEL (reference sequence). Profiling relied on immunoSEQ multiplex PCR, and the TCRdb table lists in-frame clones only, not all of them. This table holds 71,000 or so clones, over 85% found once. This clone was observed a handful of times. This sequence originates from a man in his 60s with lung cancer. Specimen: PBMCs. This chain uses TRBV3-1 (or the pseudogene TRBV3-2) with TRBJ1-1, with 7 bases lining up with TRBD1. The DNA for the CDR3 is TGTGCCAGCAGCCAACCTGACAGGGACACTGAAGCTTTCTTT. Residues: CASSQPDRDTEAFF.